The 12 T cell receptor beta chains below come from one sample, sequenced in a study of shared T cell receptors in the human thymus. Sequenced by immunoSEQ multiplex PCR; TCRdb stores in-frame clones only, minus some. This sample yields hundreds of thousands of clones, of which 95% are seen a single time; around 0.018% belongs to the top ten. The sequenced sample was thymocytes. The receptors here all came from a human donor.

The chain joins TRBV12-5 to TRBJ2-2, with D unclear. Trimming shortened V by 0 bases and J by 6 bases, and 20 bases separated the two germline ends. The CDR3 runs to 18 residues. The germline CDR1 and CDR2 sequences are LGHNT and FRNRAP. The chain's CDR3 is CASGLVGNFREEPGELFF. Here the CDR3 DNA reads TGTGCTAGTGGTTTGGTAGGCAACTTCCGAGAAGAGCCCGGGGAGCTGTTTTTT.

For this clone: The identical CDR3 is also encoded by other nucleotide sequences in the sample. V usage is TRBV27 and J usage is TRBJ1-5; a possible D gene is TRBD1 (5 bases). V was shortened by 2 bases and J by 1 base, with 6 bases between the two germline ends. The length of the CDR3 is 14 residues. Germline V gives CDR1 MNHEY, CDR2 SMNVEV (reference sequence). The CDR3 reads CASSLRDSNQPQHF. The CDR3 nucleotides read TGTGCCAGCAGTTTAAGGGACAGCAATCAGCCCCAGCATTTT.

The CDR3 DNA reads TGTGCCAGCAGTCCCCAACTAGCGGGTTATGGCGAGCAGTACTTC. It is translated as CASSPQLAGYGEQYF. The chain links TRBV6-5 to TRBJ2-7; 9 bases fit TRBD2. CDR3 length equals 15 residues. The V segment lost 5 bases and the J segment 6 bases; nucleotides outside the gene matches: 11. Germline assignment: CDR1 MNHEY and CDR2 SVGAGI.

This clone was detected only a few times. This rearrangement joins TRBV7-9 to TRBJ1-2; D is unresolved. The CDR3 spans 16 residues. In germline, CDR1 is SEHNR, CDR2 FQNEAQ (reference sequence). The germline V and J ends were trimmed by 5 bases and 6 bases, with 22 bases remaining between them. CDR3 residues: CASSPPELRVRDGYTF. The CDR3, as DNA: TGTGCCAGCAGCCCCCCAGAGTTAAGGGTTCGGGATGGCTACACCTTC.

V usage is TRBV10-1 and J usage is TRBJ2-5; D is undetermined. Germline CDR1 reads WNHNN; CDR2 reads SYGVQD (reference sequence). The germline V and J ends were trimmed by 2 bases and 5 bases, with 9 bases remaining between them. This CDR3 contains 13 residues. The CDR3 coding sequence is TGCGCCAGCAGTGAGGGGCAGTTGGAGACCCAGTACTTC. Translated: CASSEGQLETQYF.

This clone was recorded only once. The rearrangement joins TRBV27 to TRBJ2-7, with TRBD2 as a possible D gene (6 bases). The V gene's germline CDR1 is MNHEY and CDR2 SMNVEV (reference sequence). CDR3 length: 15 amino acids. The germline V and J ends were trimmed by 5 bases and 2 bases, with 16 bases remaining between them. The CDR3 sequence: CASSEDPAGTYEQYF. Here the CDR3 DNA reads TGTGCCAGCAGTGAAGACCCTGCGGGGACCTACGAGCAGTACTTC.

V is TRBV30 and J is TRBJ2-7, with TRBD2 matching 9 bases. The CDR3 consists of 16 residues. CDR1 and CDR2 from the germline V gene are GTSNPN and SVGIG (reference sequence). The ends lost 0 bases at V and 7 bases at J; junction bases unmatched: 13. CDR3 in DNA: TGTGCCTGGAGTGTAAGGCTAGCGGGAAGGTTGGGAGAGCAGTACTTC. As protein: CAWSVRLAGRLGEQYF.

The CDR3 region has the DNA TGTGCCAGCAGTTTAGGGACTAGCGGGCCCAGGAGGGAGTACTTC. Its translation: CASSLGTSGPRREYF. The rearrangement links TRBV28 to TRBJ2-7; 12 bases are a match to TRBD2. V lost 2 bases, J lost 11 bases, and 10 bases stayed unmatched. Germline V lookup: CDR1 MDHEN, CDR2 SYDVKM. The CDR3 runs to 15 residues.

This rearrangement joins TRBV6-5 to TRBJ2-1; D is undetermined. Trimming removed 2 bases at V and 5 bases at J, with 7 bases between. The germline CDR1 and CDR2 sequences are MNHEY and SVGAGI. There are 13 residues in the CDR3. Written as DNA, the CDR3 is TGTGCCAGCAGTTACGGATTGGACAATGAGCAGTTCTTC. Protein product: CASSYGLDNEQFF.

In this sample, this clone turned up once. The chain is built from TRBV7-8 and TRBJ2-1; TRBD2 agrees at 10 bases. Looked up from germline, CDR1 is SGHVS and CDR2 is FQNEAQ. V trimming: 4 bases; J trimming: 4 bases; junction bases outside the gene matches: 4. The CDR3 has 15 residues. The CDR3 loop reads CASSSSGRWYNEQFF. The CDR3 region has the DNA TGTGCCAGCAGCTCTAGCGGGAGATGGTACAATGAGCAGTTCTTC.

V usage is TRBV5-6 and J usage is TRBJ2-7; TRBD2 aligns across 7 bases. Germline V gives CDR1 SGHDT, CDR2 YYEEEE. J lost 4 bases, V lost 0 bases, and 13 bases had no gene match. The CDR3 runs to 17 residues. CDR3 nucleotides: TGTGCCAGCAGCTTGGTGGTGGTCGCGGGAGATAAATACGAGCAGTACTTC. The encoded protein is CASSLVVVAGDKYEQYF.

The rearrangement links TRBV5-1 to TRBJ1-6, with TRBD1 as a possible D gene (6 bases). The length of the CDR3 is 16 residues. Germline CDR1 reads SGHRS; CDR2 reads YFSETQ. V lost 3 bases and J 10 bases, leaving 20 bases between the germline ends. CDR3: CASSSQGTPICSPLHF. The CDR3 coding sequence is TGCGCCAGCAGCTCACAGGGTACCCCAATATGCTCACCCCTCCACTTT. Together with reference TRBV5-1 and TRBJ1-6, the CDR3 gives the full variable domain: KAGVTQTPRYLIKTRGQQVTLSCSPISGHRSVSWYQQTPGQGLQFLFEYFSETQRNKGNFPGRFSGRQFSNSRSEMNVSTLELGDSALYLCASSSQGTPICSPLHFGNGTRLTVT.